These T cell receptor beta chains were read from a single sample in a study of cytomegalovirus exposure and HLA in healthy donors. Sequenced by immunoSEQ multiplex PCR; TCRdb stores in-frame clones only, minus some. The sample records some 130,000 clones, 75% to 85% being singletons. The sample consisted of PBMCs. The source of these receptors is a woman aged 40 to 50 in good health and CMV-seronegative. CDR3s include the opening cysteine and the closing phenylalanine or tryptophan. A D gene is named only where the DNA matches it firmly. The size entry is marked missing in some rows and otherwise reads once, few, many or a size class.

d_call | clone_size | j_call | v_call | cdr3_nt | cdr3_aa
- | medium-sized | TRBJ2-1 | TRBV10-3 | TGTGCCATCAGGAGCATGCATAACAATGAGCAGTTCTTC | CAIRSMHNNEQFF
TRBD1 | - | TRBJ1-2 | TRBV2 | TGTGCCAGCATGACGACAGGGGGAAGGTATGGCTACACCTTC | CASMTTGGRYGYTF
TRBD2 | - | TRBJ2-1 | TRBV7-8 | TGTGCCAGCAGACAATCCGGGACTAGCTCCTACAATGAGCAGTTCTTC | CASRQSGTSSYNEQFF
- | - | TRBJ1-6 | TRBV10-2 | TGCGCCACCGGTTCGACAGTCGGGTCACCCCTCCACTTT | CATGSTVGSPLHF
TRBD2 | - | TRBJ2-7 | TRBV2 | TGTGCCAGCAAAGGACTAGCGGGAGGGCGCTCCTACGAGCAGTACTTC | CASKGLAGGRSYEQYF
- | - | TRBJ1-6 | TRBV6-6 | TGTGCCTGCAGCCCTGTTGGCCCCTTGGACTATTCACCCCTCCACTTT | CACSPVGPLDYSPLHF
TRBD1 | - | TRBJ2-7 | TRBV9 | TGTGCCAGCAGCGGAAGGGACAGGGGGCTGGACGAGCAGTACTTC | CASSGRDRGLDEQYF
- | - | TRBJ2-3 | TRBV9 | TGTGCCAGCAGCGTAGAGGTCAGGGCGACAGATACGCAGTATTTT | CASSVEVRATDTQYF
TRBD2 | - | TRBJ2-4 | TRBV6-1 | TGTGCCAGCAGTTCGGCGGGAGAGGGCATTCAGTACTTC | CASSSAGEGIQYF
TRBD2 | - | TRBJ2-5 | TRBV7-9 | TGTGCCAGCAGCTTAACGGGAGGGGAAGCGGAGACCCAGTACTTC | CASSLTGGEAETQYF
- | - | TRBJ2-7 | TRBV11-2 | TGTGCCAGCAGCCCGGGGAGGATCTACGAGCAGTACTTC | CASSPGRIYEQYF
- | - | TRBJ2-7 | TRBV5-6 | TGTGCCAGCAGCTTGGAAGGAGGGGAGCAGTACTTC | CASSLEGGEQYF
TRBD2 | - | TRBJ2-3 | TRBV5-1 | TGCGCCAGCAGCTTGAGTAGCGGGGGCTTGGTGTTAGATACGCAGTATTTT | CASSLSSGGLVLDTQYF
TRBD1 | - | TRBJ1-1 | TRBV10-3 | TGTGCCATCAGTGATGTGGACAGGGGGCACTCTGAAGCTTTCTTT | CAISDVDRGHSEAFF
- | - | TRBJ2-5 | TRBV25-1 | TGTGCCAGCACGTCAGGGGAGACCCAGTACTTC | CASTSGETQYF